These 20 T cell receptor beta chains were all obtained from the same sample, sequenced in a study of blood T cells in healthy people across ages. Alongside a J-beta primer mix, a sample-barcoded 5' primer served in a second PCR lasting about 7 to 12 cycles. Each CDR3 protein is one row after TCRdb ran MiXCR on the 5' RACE reads. Among 800,000 or so distinct CDR3 sequences listed, approximately 59% were seen once. What was sequenced was blood. These receptors all come from a young man in good health.

The chain uses TRBV20-1 and TRBJ2-1; TRBD2 matches 9 bases. The CDR3 sequence is 16 residues long. Germline V gives CDR1 DFQATT, CDR2 SNEGSKA (reference sequence). V shed 4 bases and J 3 bases; nucleotides not matched to a gene: 10. CDR3 bases: TGCAGTGCTATCCCCCCTCTAGCGGGATTCTACAATGAGCAGTTCTTC. As protein: CSAIPPLAGFYNEQFF.

This clonotype was seen more than once but under ten times. V gene TRBV4-3 combines with J gene TRBJ2-3, with D hard to call. There are 14 residues in the CDR3. V lost 0 bases and J 5 bases, leaving 9 bases between the germline ends. Looked up from germline, CDR1 is LGHNA and CDR2 is YSLEER. The CDR3 nucleotides are TGCGCCAGCAGCCAAGACCTCGTCAAAGATACGCAGTATTTT. Protein: CASSQDLVKDTQYF.

The CDR3 sequence is CASSQAGPGPPGGYTF. The CDR3 DNA reads as TGCGCCAGCAGCCAAGCAGGACCCGGACCCCCCGGAGGCTACACCTTC. The rearrangement links TRBV4-3 to TRBJ1-2; no clear D gene. V was shortened by 1 base and J by 8 bases, with 20 bases between the two germline ends. Germline loops: CDR1 LGHNA, CDR2 YSLEER. The CDR3 is made up of 16 amino acids.

The V call is TRBV6-6, the J call TRBJ1-1; D is uncertain. CDR3 size: 11 residues. V gave up 3 bases and J gave up 4 bases, with 3 bases separating them. Germline assignment: CDR1 MNHNY and CDR2 SVGAGI (reference sequence). In DNA form, the CDR3 reads TGTGCCAGCAGTTATACCACTGAAGCTTTCTTT. It is translated as CASSYTTEAFF.

The rearrangement links TRBV25-1 to TRBJ2-1; weak D call: TRBD1 (5 bases). Germline V gives CDR1 MGHDK, CDR2 SYGVNS. The CDR3 sequence is 13 residues long. Trimming took off 10 bases at V and 6 bases at J, with 16 bases between the two ends. The DNA for the CDR3 is TGTGCCACCCGGCAGGGTAATTTCAATGAGCAGTTCTTC. This translates into CATRQGNFNEQFF.

The J gene is TRBJ2-1, the V gene TRBV28, with 11 bases identical to TRBD2. CDR1 is MDHEN, CDR2 SYDVKM, per germline. Trimming cost V 9 bases and J 4 bases; bases outside gene matches: 8. This CDR3 contains 15 residues. The CDR3 sequence is CARDVSGGVYNEQFF. CDR3 DNA sequence: TGTGCCAGGGATGTTAGCGGGGGGGTATACAATGAGCAGTTCTTC. The full variable domain, in which reference TRBV28 and TRBJ2-1 provide the parts outside the CDR3, is DVKVTQSSRYLVKRTGEKVFLECVQDMDHENMFWYRQDPGLGLRLIYFSYDVKMKEKGDIPEGYSVSREKKERFSLILESASTNQTSMYLCARDVSGGVYNEQFFGPGTRLTVL.

This clonotype was picked up a small number of times. The chain carries TRBV4-3 and TRBJ2-3, with D maybe TRBD2 (6 bases). Germline V CDR1 and CDR2: LGHNA, YSLEER. V lost 0 bases, J lost 8 bases, and 9 bases lay in between. The CDR3 length is 13 residues. In DNA form, the CDR3 reads TGCGCCAGCAGCCAAGATTTGGGGGGTACGCAGTATTTT. Translated: CASSQDLGGTQYF.

The CDR3, as DNA: TGTGCCAGCAGCCGGACTAGCGGGGGGGTTAGCTCCTACAATGAGCAGTTCTTC. Amino acids: CASSRTSGGVSSYNEQFF. The rearrangement joins TRBV7-2 to TRBJ2-1, with 15 bases matching TRBD2. Germline lookup yields CDR1 SGHTA and CDR2 FQGNSA. After removal of 5 bases from V and 0 bases from J, the junction contained 5 bases not matched to a gene. The CDR3 spans 18 residues.

The chain is built from TRBV7-9 and TRBJ2-6; possibly TRBD1 for D (6 bases). V was trimmed by 2 bases and J by 1 base, leaving 9 bases between them. This CDR3 is 16 amino acids long. Germline V gene data show CDR1 as SEHNR and CDR2 as FQNEAQ (reference sequence). The CDR3 loop is CASSLPQGSGANVLTF. The CDR3 region has the DNA TGTGCCAGCAGCTTACCTCAGGGGTCTGGGGCCAACGTCCTGACTTTC.

This clonotype was seen ten or more times. The genes are TRBV5-5 and TRBJ1-2; no reliable D call. The CDR3 covers 13 residues. CDR1 SGHKS and CDR2 YYEKEE come from the germline V gene (reference sequence). V gave up 4 bases and J gave up 2 bases, with 9 bases separating them. DNA for the CDR3: TGTGCCAGCAGCCTTGAGTTGAACTATGGCTACACCTTC. Amino acids: CASSLELNYGYTF.

The chain links TRBV29-1 to TRBJ2-7, with 8 bases fitting TRBD1. V shed 6 bases, J shed 1 base, and the junction held 8 bases outside the gene matches. Looked up from germline, CDR1 is SQVTM and CDR2 is ANQGSEA. This CDR3 has 14 amino acids. CDR3 in DNA: TGCAGCGTACAGGGGGACAGACGTTCCTACGAGCAGTACTTC. It yields the protein CSVQGDRRSYEQYF.

On this clonotype itself: Just one base apart from a much larger clone, this may be a read error. The V gene is TRBV9, the J gene TRBJ2-1; D perhaps matches TRBD2 (5 bases). V was pared by 3 bases and J by 5 bases, with 9 bases between. CDR3 size: 13 residues. Germline values: CDR1 SGDLS, CDR2 YYNGEE. CDR3 sequence: CASSELDHNEQFF. The DNA for the CDR3 is TGTGCCAGCAGCGAACTAGATCACAATGAGCAGTTCTTC.

The gene calls are TRBV9 and TRBJ2-3, with a tentative D call TRBD2 (7 bases). This CDR3 region has 15 residues. The V end was cut by 0 bases, the J end by 2 bases, with 10 bases between. Germline assignment: CDR1 SGDLS and CDR2 YYNGEE. CDR3 amino acids: CASSVAGGHTDTQYF. The DNA for the CDR3 is TGTGCCAGCAGCGTAGCGGGGGGACACACAGATACGCAGTATTTT.

The chain's CDR3 is CATSRAGETQYF. The CDR3 coding sequence is TGTGCCACCAGCAGAGCTGGAGAGACCCAGTACTTC. The chain joins TRBV15 to TRBJ2-7; D call uncertain. TRBJ2-5 matches the DNA end more closely, so the J call is doubtful. The length of the CDR3 is 12 residues. Germline CDR1 is LNHNV and CDR2 is YYDKDF (reference sequence).

The chain carries TRBV2 and TRBJ1-2; 10 nucleotides agree with TRBD1. The V gene end was trimmed by 7 bases and the J gene end by 7 bases; junction bases not matched to a gene: 6. This CDR3 has 13 residues. Germline V gives CDR1 SNHLY, CDR2 FYNNEI. DNA for the CDR3: TGTGCCAGCAAGGACAGGGGGTTTCGTGGCTACACCTTC. Amino acid sequence: CASKDRGFRGYTF.

The V and J genes are TRBV5-1 and TRBJ2-7, with D perhaps matching TRBD1 (6 bases). CDR1 and CDR2 (germline): SGHRS, YFSETQ. With 5 bases removed from V and 0 bases from J, the gap between germline ends came to 12 bases. The CDR3 totals 14 residues. Written as DNA, the CDR3 is TGCGCCAGCAGAGGACAGAGTAGCTCCTACGAGCAGTACTTC. Translating it yields CASRGQSSSYEQYF.

V gene TRBV29-1 combines with J gene TRBJ1-2; D gene uncertain. CDR1 and CDR2 (germline): SQVTM, ANQGSEA. V was shortened by 0 bases and J by 5 bases, with 13 bases between the two germline ends. This CDR3 is built from 14 residues. CDR3 protein: CSVEDHQELYGYTF. CDR3 nucleotide sequence: TGCAGCGTTGAAGATCATCAGGAGCTGTATGGCTACACCTTC.

In its sample, this clonotype was seen once. The genes are TRBV5-5 and TRBJ1-1; a weak D match, TRBD1 (5 bases). The CDR3 totals 14 residues. CDR1 SGHKS and CDR2 YYEKEE come from the germline V gene (reference sequence). V shed 3 bases and J shed 5 bases, with 14 bases lying between them. Here the CDR3 reads CASSSRGLWTEAFF. The DNA of the CDR3 is TGTGCCAGCAGCTCCCGGGGACTGTGGACTGAAGCTTTCTTT.

For this clonotype: At one end the junction does not follow the germline gene, possibly because of a read error. V is TRBV10-3 and J is TRBJ1-1; a weak D match, TRBD1 (5 bases). The CDR3 loop spans 12 amino acids. CDR1 is ENHRY and CDR2 is SYGVKD in the germline V gene. CDR3 in DNA: TGTGCCATCAGTGTATTGGGGACTGAAGCTTTTTTT. Its protein is CAISVLGTEAFF.

The chain employs TRBV6-6 and TRBJ2-3; D ambiguous. V was cut by 7 bases and J by 5 bases, with 13 bases left in between. The CDR3 has 13 residues. The germline gives CDR1 MNHNY, CDR2 SVGAGI (reference sequence). CDR3 sequence: CASTQYKVDTQYF. In DNA form, the CDR3 reads TGTGCCAGCACCCAGTATAAGGTAGATACGCAGTATTTT.